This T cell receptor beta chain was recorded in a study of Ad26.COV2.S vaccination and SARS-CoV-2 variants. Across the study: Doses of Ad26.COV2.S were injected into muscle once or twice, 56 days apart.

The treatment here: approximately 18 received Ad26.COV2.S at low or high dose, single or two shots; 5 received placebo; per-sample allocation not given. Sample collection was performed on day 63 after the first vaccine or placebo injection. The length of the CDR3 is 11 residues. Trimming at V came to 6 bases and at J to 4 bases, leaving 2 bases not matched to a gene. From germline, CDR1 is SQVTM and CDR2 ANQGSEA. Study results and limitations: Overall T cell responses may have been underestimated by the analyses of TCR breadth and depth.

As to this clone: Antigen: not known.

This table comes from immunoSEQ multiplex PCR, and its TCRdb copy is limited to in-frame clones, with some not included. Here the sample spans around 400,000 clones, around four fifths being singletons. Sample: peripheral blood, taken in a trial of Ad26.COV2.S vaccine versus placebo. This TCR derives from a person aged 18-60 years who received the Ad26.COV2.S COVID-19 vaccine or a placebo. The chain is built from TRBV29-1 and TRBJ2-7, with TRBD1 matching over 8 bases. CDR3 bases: TGCAGCGTGCACAGGGGGTACGAGCAGTACTTC. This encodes CSVHRGYEQYF.